The 14 T cell receptor beta chains reported below all come from one sample, sequenced in a study of radiotherapy plus CTLA-4 blockade in lung cancer. Libraries were prepared by immunoSEQ multiplex PCR; TCRdb keeps only in-frame clonotypes and omits some of them. The table has 95,000 to 150,000 clones, 90% seen once. The sequences come from peripheral blood, collected from a patient treated with radiotherapy plus ipilimumab. These receptors all stem from a human donor with non-small cell lung cancer that progressed on radiotherapy plus ipilimumab.

This clone was picked up one time. This chain's CDR3 is CASSRGEQVYEQYF. Written as DNA, the CDR3 is TGTGCCAGCAGCAGGGGAGAACAGGTCTACGAGCAGTACTTC. The chain carries TRBV11-2 and TRBJ2-7; either TRBD1 or TRBD2 may fit D (5 bases each). This CDR3 contains 14 residues. Between the trimmed V and J ends, which lost 5 bases and 3 bases, there was a span of 14 bases. The V gene's germline CDR1 is SGHAT and CDR2 FQNNGV.

The chain uses TRBV4-1 and TRBJ1-1; D unclear. The V end lost 1 base, the J end lost 4 bases, and 4 bases lay between the germline ends. The germline V gene encodes CDR1 MGHRA and CDR2 YSYEKL. The CDR3 has 12 residues. Here the CDR3 DNA reads TGCGCCAGCAGCCAAGGTAGCACTGAAGCTTTCTTT. Amino acids: CASSQGSTEAFF.

CDR3 bases: TGCGCCAGCAGTGCTGGCGGGAGGTCTGAGACCCAGTACTTC. Its translation is CASSAGGRSETQYF. The chain couples TRBV10-2 to TRBJ2-5, with 8 bases lining up with TRBD2. CDR1 is WSHSY, CDR2 SAAADI, per germline. With 4 bases clipped from V and 5 bases from J, the junction kept 6 bases outside the gene matches. This CDR3 contains 14 residues.

The chain combines TRBV5-1 with TRBJ1-2; 10 nucleotides match TRBD1. This CDR3 spans 15 amino acids. The V gene end was trimmed by 3 bases and the J gene end by 4 bases; junction bases not matched to a gene: 6. Germline CDR1 and CDR2: SGHRS and YFSETQ. The CDR3: CASSSETGGGYGYTF. CDR3 DNA sequence: TGCGCCAGCAGCTCTGAGACAGGGGGCGGCTATGGCTACACCTTC.

This chain links TRBV4-1 with TRBJ1-2, with a weak D call TRBD1 (6 bases). The germline gives CDR1 MGHRA, CDR2 YSYEKL. The CDR3 spans 15 residues. The V end lost 0 bases, the J end lost 5 bases, and 13 bases lay between the germline ends. The CDR3 DNA is TGCGCCAGCAGCCAAGAGGGGGCAGGGAATTATGGCTACACCTTC. It is translated as CASSQEGAGNYGYTF.

The rearrangement uses TRBV11-2 and TRBJ2-5; no definite D call. Germline loops: CDR1 SGHAT, CDR2 FQNNGV. The CDR3 is made up of 13 amino acids. V lost 7 bases, J lost 5 bases, and 14 bases lay in between. CDR3 in amino acids: CASNSMTGETQYF. In DNA, the CDR3 is TGTGCCAGCAACAGCATGACCGGGGAGACCCAGTACTTC. The whole variable domain, filled in from reference TRBV11-2 and TRBJ2-5, reads EAGVAQSPRYKIIEKRQSVAFWCNPISGHATLYWYQQILGQGPKLLIQFQNNGVVDDSQLPKDRFSAERLKGVDSTLKIQPAKLEDSAVYLCASNSMTGETQYFGPGTRLLVL.

This chain joins TRBV29-1 and TRBJ2-7, with TRBD1 as a possible D gene (8 bases). V lost 5 bases, J lost 2 bases, and 16 bases lay in between. Germline loops: CDR1 SQVTM, CDR2 ANQGSEA. The CDR3 contains 14 residues. The DNA of the CDR3 is TGCAGCGTTCGGTTCACAGGGGGGGCCTACGAGCAGTACTTC. Protein: CSVRFTGGAYEQYF.

The chain employs TRBV5-6 and TRBJ2-6; D unresolved. CDR1 and CDR2 (germline): SGHDT, YYEEEE. The CDR3 contains 16 residues. V lost 1 base and J 5 bases, leaving 13 bases between the germline ends. CDR3 bases: TGTGCCAGCAGCTTGTTTCGGCCCCTAAGGGCCAACGTCCTGACTTTC. As protein: CASSLFRPLRANVLTF. The full variable domain, completed using reference TRBV5-6 and TRBJ2-6, is DAGVTQSPTHLIKTRGQQVTLRCSPKSGHDTVSWYQQALGQGPQFIFQYYEEEERQRGNFPDRFSGHQFPNYSSELNVNALLLGDSALYLCASSLFRPLRANVLTFGAGSRLTVL.

The chain employs TRBV11-2 and TRBJ1-2; 10 positions match TRBD1. The J segment lost 8 bases and the V segment lost 8 bases, leaving 8 bases of the junction unmatched. The CDR3 totals 13 residues. Looked up from germline, CDR1 is SGHAT and CDR2 is FQNNGV. The CDR3 here is CASGGTGEGGYTF. Written as DNA, the CDR3 is TGTGCCAGCGGGGGGACAGGGGAGGGAGGCTACACCTTC.

This chain connects TRBV6-4 to TRBJ1-2, with D hard to call. Between the trimmed V and J ends, which lost 6 bases and 4 bases, there was a span of 12 bases. The CDR3 is 13 amino acids. In germline, CDR1 is MRHNA, CDR2 SNTAGT. CDR3 residues: CASSPWVGYGYTF. The CDR3 coding sequence is TGTGCCAGCAGCCCTTGGGTAGGCTATGGCTACACCTTC.

The count of this clone is one. This chain uses TRBV21-1 with TRBJ2-1; TRBD2 was called by the table and not checked on the DNA. TRBV21-1 corresponds to a pseudogene. The CDR3 totals 15 residues. CDR3 DNA sequence: TGTGCCAGCAGGATTCCGGAGCGGGGGTACAATGAGCAGTTCTTC. Translation gives CASRIPERGYNEQFF.

The chain joins TRBV11-2 to TRBJ1-1; 7 bases agree with TRBD1. Germline CDR1 is SGHAT and CDR2 is FQNNGV. Trimming took 5 bases from V and 13 from J; bases not matched to a gene: 13. There are 13 residues in the CDR3. CDR3: CASSQVKTGSVFF. In nucleotides, the CDR3 is TGTGCCAGCAGCCAAGTAAAGACAGGGAGTGTTTTCTTT.

This chain uses TRBV5-4 with TRBJ2-2; 8 bases fit TRBD2. The length of the CDR3 is 14 residues. The V gene end was trimmed by 2 bases and the J gene end by 7 bases; junction bases not matched to a gene: 4. Germline V gene lookup returns CDR1 SGHNT and CDR2 YYREEE (reference sequence). For the CDR3, the DNA is TGTGCCAGCAGCTTCCGGGAGGGGATCGGGGAGCTGTTTTTT. Amino acids: CASSFREGIGELFF.

CDR3 in amino acids: CASSVEGQGAYNEQFF. The CDR3 region has the DNA TGTGCCAGCAGCGTAGAGGGACAGGGGGCGTACAATGAGCAGTTCTTC. The chain couples TRBV9 to TRBJ2-1, with 12 nucleotides matching TRBD1. Germline CDR1 SGDLS, CDR2 YYNGEE. There are 16 residues in the CDR3. Unmatched junction bases numbered 2, after V lost 0 bases and J lost 4 bases.